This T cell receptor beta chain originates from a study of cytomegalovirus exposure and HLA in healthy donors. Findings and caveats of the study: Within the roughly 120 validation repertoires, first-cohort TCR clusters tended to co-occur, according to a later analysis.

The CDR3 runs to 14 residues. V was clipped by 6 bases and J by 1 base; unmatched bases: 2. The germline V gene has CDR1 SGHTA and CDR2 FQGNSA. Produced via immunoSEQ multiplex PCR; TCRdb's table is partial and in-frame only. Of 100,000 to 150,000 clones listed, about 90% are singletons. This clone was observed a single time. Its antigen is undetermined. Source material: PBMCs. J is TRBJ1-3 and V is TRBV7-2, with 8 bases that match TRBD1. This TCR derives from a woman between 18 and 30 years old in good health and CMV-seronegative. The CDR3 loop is CASRTGGSGNTIYF. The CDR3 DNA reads TGTGCCAGCAGAACAGGGGGGTCTGGAAACACCATATATTTT.